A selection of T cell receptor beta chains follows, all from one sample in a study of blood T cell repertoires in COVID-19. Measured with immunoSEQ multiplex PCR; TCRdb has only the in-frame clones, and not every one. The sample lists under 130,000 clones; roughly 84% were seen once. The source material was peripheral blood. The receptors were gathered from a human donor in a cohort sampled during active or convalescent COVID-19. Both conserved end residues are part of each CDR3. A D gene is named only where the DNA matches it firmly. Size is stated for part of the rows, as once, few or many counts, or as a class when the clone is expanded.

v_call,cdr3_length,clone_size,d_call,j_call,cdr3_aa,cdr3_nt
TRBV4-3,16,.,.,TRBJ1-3,CASSPTAPTPGNTIYF,TGCGCCAGCAGCCCCACAGCCCCCACTCCTGGAAACACCATATATTTT
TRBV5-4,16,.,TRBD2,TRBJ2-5,CASSLALAGVRETQYF,TGTGCCAGCAGCTTGGCACTAGCGGGGGTTCGGGAGACCCAGTACTTC
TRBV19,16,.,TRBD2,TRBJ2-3,CASSIRLAGVGDTQYF,TGTGCCAGTAGTATACGACTAGCGGGGGTGGGAGATACGCAGTATTTT
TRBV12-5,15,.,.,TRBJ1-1,CASGLVTGYLSEAFF,TGTGCTAGTGGTTTGGTAACAGGGTATTTGTCTGAAGCTTTCTTT
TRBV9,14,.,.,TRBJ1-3,CASSITGQGNTIYF,TGTGCCAGCAGCATAACCGGACAGGGAAACACCATATATTTT
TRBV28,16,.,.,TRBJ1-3,CASSLSGVTSGNTIYF,TGTGCCAGCAGTTTATCTGGAGTCACCTCTGGAAACACCATATATTTT
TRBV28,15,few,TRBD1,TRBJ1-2,CASNSPGTANYGYTF,TGTGCCAGCAATTCCCCCGGGACAGCTAACTATGGCTACACCTTC
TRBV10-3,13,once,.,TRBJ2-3,CAISDETRGTQYF,TGTGCCATCAGTGACGAGACTAGGGGTACGCAGTATTTT
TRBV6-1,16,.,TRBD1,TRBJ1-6,CASSAFRQGENSPLHF,TGTGCCAGCAGTGCCTTCCGACAGGGGGAGAATTCACCCCTCCACTTT
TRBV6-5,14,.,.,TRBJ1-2,CASGKGLTNYGYTF,TGTGCCAGCGGCAAGGGACTTACTAACTATGGCTACACCTTC
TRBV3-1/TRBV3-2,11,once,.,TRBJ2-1,CASSHGGEQFF,TGTGCCAGCAGCCACGGTGGTGAGCAGTTCTTC
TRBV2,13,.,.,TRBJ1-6,CASRTEGDSPLHF,TGTGCCAGCAGGACAGAAGGGGATTCACCCCTCCACTTT
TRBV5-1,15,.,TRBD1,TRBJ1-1,CASSLYSGGNTEAFF,TGCGCCAGCAGCTTGTACTCAGGGGGCAACACTGAAGCTTTCTTT
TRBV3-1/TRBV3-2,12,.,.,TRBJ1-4,CASSRASEKLFF,TGTGCCAGCAGCCGGGCTTCCGAAAAACTGTTTTTT
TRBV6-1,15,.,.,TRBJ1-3,CASRPTGSAGNTIYF,TGTGCCAGCAGACCTACAGGGTCGGCTGGAAACACCATATATTTT
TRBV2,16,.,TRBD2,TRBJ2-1,CASRRISSGGSNEQFF,TGTGCCAGCAGAAGAATCTCTAGCGGGGGGTCCAATGAGCAGTTCTTC
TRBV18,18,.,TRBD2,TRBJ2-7,CASSPQMGWGLADYEQYF,TGTGCCAGCTCACCCCAGATGGGGTGGGGACTAGCGGACTACGAGCAGTACTTC
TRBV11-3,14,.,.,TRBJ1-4,CASSFDSRNEKLFF,TGTGCCAGCAGCTTCGACAGTCGAAATGAAAAACTGTTTTTT
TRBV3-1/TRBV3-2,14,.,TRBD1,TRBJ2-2,CASRGQGNTGELFF,TGTGCCAGCAGAGGACAGGGGAACACCGGGGAGCTGTTTTTT
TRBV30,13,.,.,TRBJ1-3,CAWTEGSGNTIYF,TGTGCCTGGACCGAGGGCTCTGGAAACACCATATATTTT
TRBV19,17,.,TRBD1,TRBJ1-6,CASSIRQGLGNNSPLHF,TGTGCCAGTAGTATCCGACAGGGGCTCGGAAATAATTCACCCCTCCACTTT
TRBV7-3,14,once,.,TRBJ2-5,CASSPTGPQETQYF,TGTGCCAGCAGCCCAACAGGGCCCCAAGAGACCCAGTACTTC
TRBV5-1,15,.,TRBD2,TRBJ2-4,CASSFRTSGRREIYF,TGCGCCAGCAGCTTCAGGACTAGCGGGCGCCGAGAAATTTACTTC
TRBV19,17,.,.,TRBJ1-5,CASSGDGGLYGNQPQHF,TGTGCCAGTAGTGGAGACGGGGGTCTCTATGGCAATCAGCCCCAGCATTTT
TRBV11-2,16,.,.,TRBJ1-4,CASSPSTPTTNEKLFF,TGTGCCAGCAGCCCCTCGACACCTACAACTAATGAAAAACTGTTTTTT
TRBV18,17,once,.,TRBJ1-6,CASSLAGQSSYNSPLHF,TGTGCCAGCTCACTAGCGGGACAAAGCTCCTATAATTCACCCCTCCACTTT
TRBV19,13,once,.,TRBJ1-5,CASSIGLDQPQHF,TGTGCCAGTAGTATAGGACTGGATCAGCCCCAGCATTTT
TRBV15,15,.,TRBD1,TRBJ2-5,CATSRRTGLWETQYF,TGTGCCACCAGCCGAAGGACAGGGCTGTGGGAGACCCAGTACTTC
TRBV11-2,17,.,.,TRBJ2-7,CASSGGLLSERFYEQYF,TGTGCCAGCAGCGGGGGACTTTTGAGTGAGCGGTTCTACGAGCAGTACTTC
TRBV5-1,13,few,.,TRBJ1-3,CASSPGTGGTIYF,TGCGCCAGCAGCCCTGGGACCGGGGGCACCATATATTTT
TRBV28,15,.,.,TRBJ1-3,CASGTYAGSGNTIYF,TGTGCCAGCGGAACTTATGCGGGATCTGGAAACACCATATATTTT
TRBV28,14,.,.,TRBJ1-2,CASSSPPSDYGYTF,TGTGCCAGCAGTTCACCACCGTCGGACTATGGCTACACCTTC
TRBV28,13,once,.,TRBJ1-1,CASSRRINTEAFF,TGTGCCAGCAGTCGCAGGATAAACACTGAAGCTTTCTTT
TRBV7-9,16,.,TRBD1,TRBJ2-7,CASSSDPGQGAGEQYF,TGTGCCAGCAGCTCCGATCCGGGACAGGGGGCGGGCGAGCAGTACTTC
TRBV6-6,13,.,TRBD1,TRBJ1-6,CASSTGEVSPLHF,TGTGCCAGCTCGACAGGGGAGGTTTCACCCCTCCACTTT
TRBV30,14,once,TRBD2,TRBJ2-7,CAWTQPGGAAEQYF,TGTGCCTGGACCCAGCCCGGGGGGGCCGCCGAGCAGTACTTC
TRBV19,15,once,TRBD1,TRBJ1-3,CASSKERGRGNTIYF,TGTGCCAGTAGTAAAGAAAGGGGGCGCGGAAACACCATATATTTT
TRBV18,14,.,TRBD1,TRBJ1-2,CASSPATGDYGYTF,TGTGCCAGCTCACCGGCGACAGGGGATTATGGCTACACCTTC
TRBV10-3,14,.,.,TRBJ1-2,CAGRGGGANYGYTF,TGTGCTGGACGAGGGGGGGGAGCTAACTATGGCTACACCTTC
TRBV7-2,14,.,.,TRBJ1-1,CASSRKGEGTEAFF,TGTGCCAGCAGCAGAAAGGGTGAGGGCACTGAAGCTTTCTTT
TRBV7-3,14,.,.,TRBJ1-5,CASSPSGTGQPQHF,TGTGCCAGCAGCCCATCGGGCACGGGGCAGCCCCAGCATTTT
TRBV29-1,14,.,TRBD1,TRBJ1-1,CSAGQGGRNTEAFF,TGCAGCGCTGGACAGGGGGGAAGGAACACTGAAGCTTTCTTT
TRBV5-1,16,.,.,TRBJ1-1,CASSPGSSSMNTEAFF,TGCGCCAGCAGCCCGGGATCGTCCTCAATGAACACTGAAGCTTTCTTT
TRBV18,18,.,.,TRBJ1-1,CASSSRSTRTGMNTEAFF,TGTGCCAGCTCATCTAGATCGACCCGAACGGGAATGAACACTGAAGCTTTCTTT
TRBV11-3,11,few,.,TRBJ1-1,CASSPGTQAFF,TGTGCCAGCAGTCCAGGGACTCAAGCTTTCTTT
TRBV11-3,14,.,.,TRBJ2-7,CASAASNSAYEQYF,TGTGCCAGCGCAGCTTCTAATAGCGCCTACGAGCAGTACTTC
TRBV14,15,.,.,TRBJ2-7,CASSPRNRERYEQYF,TGTGCCAGCAGCCCTCGAAACAGGGAGAGGTACGAGCAGTACTTC
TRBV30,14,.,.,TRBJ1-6,CAWSGGQDNSPLHF,TGTGCCTGGAGTGGGGGCCAGGATAATTCACCCCTCCACTTT
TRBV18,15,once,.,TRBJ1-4,CASSPGGAVNEKLFF,TGTGCCAGCTCACCAGGAGGGGCGGTTAATGAAAAACTGTTTTTT
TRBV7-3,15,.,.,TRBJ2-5,CASSLARGAQETQYF,TGTGCCAGCAGCTTAGCGCGCGGGGCGCAAGAGACCCAGTACTTC
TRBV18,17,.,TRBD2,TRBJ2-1,CASSPVLAGGSYNEQFF,TGTGCCAGCTCACCGGTCCTAGCGGGGGGGTCCTACAATGAGCAGTTCTTC
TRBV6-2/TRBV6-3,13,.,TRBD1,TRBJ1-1,CASSYRGLTEAFF,TGTGCCAGCAGTTACAGGGGGCTCACTGAAGCTTTCTTT
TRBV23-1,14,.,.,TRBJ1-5,CASSPRTGNGPQHF,TGCGCCAGCAGTCCCCGGACGGGGAACGGGCCCCAGCATTTT
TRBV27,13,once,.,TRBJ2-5,CAIPCQGQETQYF,TGTGCCATCCCGTGTCAGGGTCAAGAGACCCAGTACTTC
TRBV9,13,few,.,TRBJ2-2,CASSVRSTGELFF,TGTGCCAGCAGCGTCCGGTCCACCGGGGAGCTGTTTTTT
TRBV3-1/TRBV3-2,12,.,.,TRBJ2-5,CASGRSGETQYF,TGTGCCAGCGGCAGGAGCGGGGAGACCCAGTACTTC
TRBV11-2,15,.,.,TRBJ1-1,CASSLGRGSNTEAFF,TGTGCCAGCAGCTTGGGGAGGGGTTCGAACACTGAAGCTTTCTTT
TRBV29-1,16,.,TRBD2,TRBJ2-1,CSVEPRASGDYNEQFF,TGCAGCGTTGAACCCCGGGCTAGCGGGGACTACAATGAGCAGTTCTTC
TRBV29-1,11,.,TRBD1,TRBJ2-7,CSVTGYYEQYF,TGCAGCGTGACAGGGTACTACGAGCAGTACTTC
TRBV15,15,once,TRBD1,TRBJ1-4,CATSRGTGVNEKLFF,TGTGCCACCAGCAGAGGGACAGGGGTTAATGAAAAACTGTTTTTT